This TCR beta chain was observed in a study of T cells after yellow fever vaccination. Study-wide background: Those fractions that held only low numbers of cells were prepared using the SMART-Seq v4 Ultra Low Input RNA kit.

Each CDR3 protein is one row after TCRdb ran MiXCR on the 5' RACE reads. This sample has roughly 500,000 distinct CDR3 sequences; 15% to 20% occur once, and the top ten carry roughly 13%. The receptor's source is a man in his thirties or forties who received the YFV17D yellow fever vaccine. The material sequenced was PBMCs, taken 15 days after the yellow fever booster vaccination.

The CDR3 reads CATSRDRGDEQYF. The CDR3 nucleotides read TGTGCCACCAGCAGAGACCGCGGGGACGAGCAGTACTTC. V and J are TRBV15 and TRBJ2-7, with D perhaps TRBD2 (6 bases). Trimming removed 0 bases at V and 5 bases at J, with 8 bases between. From germline, CDR1 is LNHNV and CDR2 YYDKDF (reference sequence). The CDR3 has 13 residues.